This T cell receptor (beta chain) is drawn from a study (dated by TCRdb to 2016 to 2018). Details on this clonotype: Its cognate antigen has yet to be identified. Within one base of it there is no much larger clone, and no base qualities were kept.

Libraries came from RT-PCR. Sequencing instrument: Illumina MiSeq. The public sequencing data were trimmed at Q25 with fastp and processed into clonotypes with MiXCR by TCRdb, which kept only in-frame beta chains. Rows are combined by CDR3 protein, so each entry shows the most common genes and DNA. The sample contains fewer than 800,000 distinct CDR3 sequences, 13% to 15% of them found a single time. The leading ten clones occupy 3.6% of the sample. Between the V and J ends, shortened by 0 bases and 6 bases respectively, the junction contains 9 bases. CDR1 and CDR2 are read off the germline V gene (reference sequence) as MNHEY and SMNVEV. The CDR3 numbers 14 residues from cysteine through phenylalanine. Only CDR3 DNA is held: 42 bases, read in frame from base 1.

Sequencing input: memory CD4+ T cells from blood. The chain employs TRBV27 and TRBJ1-5; a confident D gene designation cannot be given. This clonotype was sampled from a female donor in good health, serving as a healthy control. The DNA sequence reads TGTGCCAGCAGTTTATCGCAGGCACTTCAGCCCCAGCATTTT. This encodes CASSLSQALQPQHF.